This TCR beta chain was identified during a study of T-cell reconstitution after alpha-beta-depleted transplantation in children. Findings of the study overall: Newly produced T cells mostly provided counts and TCRbeta diversity after one year, as hyperexpanded clones declined.

Germline V gene lookup returns CDR1 MNHEY and CDR2 SMNVEV (reference sequence). The CDR3 has 14 amino acids. The germline V and J ends were trimmed by 3 bases and 3 bases, with 12 bases remaining between them. TCRbeta library preparation incorporated unique molecular identifiers. TCRdb reanalysed the PCR reads using MiXCR and keeps one entry per CDR3 protein. The repertoire holds 600,000 or so distinct CDR3 sequences, with more than 20% as singletons. This clonotype was picked up many times. The antigen is not known. The TCR originated in a boy younger than two who had a stem cell transplant for acute myeloid leukemia, so the T cells may come from the graft donor. The chain employs TRBV27 and TRBJ2-7; TRBD2 is a possible D gene (5 bases). This sample comprised PBMCs, mostly from graft donor cells, obtained 360 days after TCRalphabeta/CD19-depleted stem cell transplant. CDR3 bases: TGTGCCAGCAGTTTTCCACTCCGGGACTACGAGCAGTACTTC. Translating gives CASSFPLRDYEQYF.